These 25 T cell receptor beta chains were sequenced from one sample in a study of vaccination effects on CD4 cells after COVID-19. Isolation of CD4+ T cells took place after about ten days of culture. BNT162b2 vaccine or mRNA-1273 vaccine was given to participants in two doses. The repertoire was sequenced with immunoSEQ multiplex PCR; TCRdb's copy has only in-frame clones and lacks some. The sample yields about 66,000 clones, around 70% seen once. These receptors lack a known antigen. Here the sequenced sample was CD4+ T cells from PBMCs cultured without peptide, taken after COVID-19 vaccination. These receptor sequences come from a human donor who received a COVID-19 vaccine.

The gene calls are TRBV15 and TRBJ2-5, with TRBD2 matching over 8 bases. V shed 2 bases and J 1 base; nucleotides not matched to a gene: 3. CDR3 length equals 15 residues. Germline CDR1 and CDR2: LNHNV and YYDKDF (reference sequence). For the CDR3, the DNA is TGTGCCACCAGCAGACCGAGCGGGGGCCAAGAGACCCAGTACTTC. As protein: CATSRPSGGQETQYF.

The chain has TRBV19 and TRBJ1-1; D uncertain. In germline, CDR1 is LNHDA, CDR2 SQIVND (reference sequence). The V and J ends lost 6 bases and 3 bases respectively, with 11 bases between them. The CDR3 extends over 13 amino acids. Here the CDR3 DNA reads TGTGCCAGTAGACCGGAGAGGGACACTGAAGCTTTCTTT. This translates into CASRPERDTEAFF.

This chain connects TRBV5-4 to TRBJ2-3; D is uncertain. Germline CDR1 is SGHNT and CDR2 is YYREEE (reference sequence). This CDR3 region has 15 residues. The ends were cut back, 0 bases at V and 2 bases at J, with 10 bases in the middle. CDR3 in amino acids: CASSLDQRPTDTQYF. DNA of the CDR3: TGTGCCAGCAGCTTGGATCAGAGGCCCACAGATACGCAGTATTTT.

V is TRBV7-2 and J is TRBJ2-7; unclear D gene. The germline V gene has CDR1 SGHTA and CDR2 FQGNSA. The ends were cut back, 1 base at V and 0 bases at J, with 7 bases in the middle. CDR3 length equals 14 residues. The CDR3 protein is CASSLGHSSYEQYV. CDR3 in DNA: TGTGCCAGCAGCTTAGGACACAGCTCCTACGAGCAGTACGTC.

This clone was observed once. The rearrangement uses TRBV5-1 and TRBJ2-5, with a weak D call TRBD1 (7 bases). CDR3 length equals 15 residues. CDR1 and CDR2 from the germline V gene are SGHRS and YFSETQ. Deletions cut 1 base from V and 3 bases from J, with 13 bases between. CDR3 nucleotides: TGCGCCAGCAGCTTGCGCAGGGGGGCGGAAGAGACCCAGTACTTC. The encoded protein is CASSLRRGAEETQYF.

The CDR3 here is CASSPRRDSNEQFF. The CDR3 nucleotides read TGTGCCAGCAGCCCCCGGCGGGACAGCAATGAGCAGTTCTTC. The chain carries TRBV7-3 and TRBJ2-1, with D possibly being TRBD1 (7 bases). The CDR3 spans 14 residues. Germline loops: CDR1 SGHTA, CDR2 FQGTGA. The ends were cut back, 5 bases at V and 6 bases at J, with 14 bases in the middle.

This chain links TRBV14 with TRBJ2-1; D may be TRBD1 (5 bases). The CDR3 has 12 residues. Germline CDR1 SGHDN, CDR2 FVKESK. Trimming took off 3 bases at V and 9 bases at J, with 9 bases between the two ends. CDR3 coding DNA: TGTGCCAGCAGCCAGGGGCCACCTGAGCAGTTCTTC. Translated, it gives CASSQGPPEQFF.

The chain is built from TRBV6-5 and TRBJ2-5; D is perhaps TRBD1 or TRBD2 (6 bases each). Looked up from germline, CDR1 is MNHEY and CDR2 is SVGAGI. V was pared by 0 bases and J by 2 bases, with 13 bases between. This CDR3 contains 16 residues. The CDR3 coding sequence is TGTGCCAGCAGTTACTCGTTGTGGGGGGCACAAGAGACCCAGTACTTC. Amino acid sequence: CASSYSLWGAQETQYF.

The V and J genes are TRBV6-5 and TRBJ1-1, with D hard to call. This CDR3 region has 13 residues. V was pared by 6 bases and J by 3 bases, with 11 bases between. The V gene's germline CDR1 is MNHEY and CDR2 SVGAGI. CDR3 in DNA: TGTGCCAGCAGAAAACGTCTGGACACTGAAGCTTTCTTT. Protein: CASRKRLDTEAFF.

This chain links TRBV24-1 with TRBJ1-2; D remains unclear. The germline gives CDR1 KGHDR, CDR2 SFDVKD. The germline V and J ends were trimmed by 6 bases and 8 bases, with 15 bases remaining between them. CDR3 length: 13 amino acids. CDR3 region: CATSQDPLYGYTF. In DNA, the CDR3 is TGTGCCACCAGTCAGGACCCGTTATACGGCTACACCTTC.

V and J are TRBV19 and TRBJ2-2; possible D gene TRBD2, 6 bases. The CDR3 spans 16 residues. Per germline, CDR1 LNHDA and CDR2 SQIVND (reference sequence). Trimming removed 1 base from V and 4 bases from J, with 13 bases in between. The CDR3, as DNA: TGTGCCAGTAGTATAGTATGGGGGACTGGCACCGGGGAGCTGTTTTTT. Amino acids: CASSIVWGTGTGELFF.

This clone showed up just once. The chain combines TRBV24-1 with TRBJ1-2, with D hard to call. CDR3 size: 14 residues. The V end was cut by 7 bases, the J end by 2 bases, with 13 bases between. CDR1 and CDR2 (germline): KGHDR, SFDVKD. CDR3 protein: CATRRGGENYGYTF. CDR3 DNA: TGTGCCACCAGAAGAGGTGGGGAGAACTATGGCTACACCTTC.

Only one count was recorded for this clone. In DNA form, the CDR3 reads TGCAGTGCTAGAGCAACTTACGAGCAGTACGTC. This sequence encodes CSARATYEQYV. The chain has TRBV20-1 and TRBJ2-7; no reliable D call. V gave up 1 base and J gave up 4 bases, with 5 bases separating them. CDR3 length equals 11 residues. Germline CDR1 DFQATT, CDR2 SNEGSKA (reference sequence).

A single count supports this clone. This chain connects TRBV3-1 (or the pseudogene TRBV3-2) to TRBJ1-6, with 8 positions matching TRBD1. Losses at the gene ends were 3 bases for V and 8 bases for J; bases not matched to a gene: 6. CDR1 and CDR2 (germline): LGHDT, YNNKEL (reference sequence). The CDR3 has 15 amino acids. The CDR3 DNA is TGTGCCAGCAGCCATTCGGACAGGGAGTATTCACCCCTCCACTTT. Protein: CASSHSDREYSPLHF.

This chain joins TRBV5-1 and TRBJ2-5; 13 bases align to TRBD2. The CDR3 is made up of 15 amino acids. The V gene end was trimmed by 0 bases and the J gene end by 6 bases; junction bases not matched to a gene: 2. The germline V gene encodes CDR1 SGHRS and CDR2 YFSETQ. For the CDR3, the DNA is TGCGCCAGCAGCTTGGGGACTAGCGGGGGAAAGACCCAGTACTTC. Translating it yields CASSLGTSGGKTQYF.

V and J are TRBV2 and TRBJ2-2, with 8 nucleotides matching TRBD2. Looked up from germline, CDR1 is SNHLY and CDR2 is FYNNEI. V lost 3 bases and J lost 3; bases outside the gene matches: 3. CDR3 length: 15 amino acids. The CDR3 loop reads CASSERAGDTGELFF. Here the CDR3 DNA reads TGTGCCAGCAGTGAGAGAGCGGGAGACACCGGGGAGCTGTTTTTT.

The chain combines TRBV10-3 with TRBJ1-5; TRBD1 is a possible D gene (5 bases). V was trimmed by 3 bases and J by 5 bases, leaving 14 bases between them. Germline CDR1 is ENHRY and CDR2 is SYGVKD. The length of the CDR3 is 15 residues. This chain's CDR3 is CAISDFGGGDQPQHF. CDR3 nucleotides: TGTGCCATCAGTGATTTTGGGGGAGGGGATCAGCCCCAGCATTTT.

This clone was counted once. The chain has TRBV7-9 and TRBJ1-2, with D perhaps matching TRBD1 (6 bases). Trimming removed 5 bases from V and 2 bases from J, with 15 bases in between. The CDR3 runs to 15 residues. CDR1 and CDR2 (germline): SEHNR, FQNEAQ (reference sequence). The DNA for the CDR3 is TGTGCCAGCAGCATGGGGGGGGCGACCAACTATGGCTACACCTTC. It encodes CASSMGGATNYGYTF.

The V call is TRBV14, the J call TRBJ1-5; D is unclear. In germline, CDR1 is SGHDN, CDR2 FVKESK. Trimming left V 0 bases short and J 5 bases short, with 5 bases between. The CDR3 is 13 amino acids. CDR3 residues: CASSQDFHQPQHF. CDR3 DNA sequence: TGTGCCAGCAGCCAAGATTTTCATCAGCCCCAGCATTTT. Based on the CDR3 plus reference TRBV14 and TRBJ1-5, the full variable domain is EAGVTQFPSHSVIEKGQTVTLRCDPISGHDNLYWYRRVMGKEIKFLLHFVKESKQDESGMPNNRFLAERTGGTYSTLKVQPAELEDSGVYFCASSQDFHQPQHFGDGTRLSIL.

The rearrangement uses TRBV19 and TRBJ2-6; D ambiguous. The CDR3 has 13 residues. CDR1 is LNHDA and CDR2 is SQIVND in the germline V gene (reference sequence). Trimming took off 6 bases at V and 0 bases at J, with 3 bases between the two ends. The CDR3: CASRYSGANVLTF. The CDR3, as DNA: TGTGCCAGTAGGTACTCTGGGGCCAACGTCCTGACTTTC.

This clone turned up a few times. The rearrangement joins TRBV5-6 to TRBJ1-2; a weak D match, TRBD1 (5 bases). Trimming left V 0 bases short and J 6 bases short, with 15 bases between. The CDR3 runs to 15 residues. Germline CDR1 is SGHDT and CDR2 is YYEEEE. The CDR3 DNA sequence: TGTGCCAGCAGCTTGGTTTTTCCCGGGACGGATGGCTACACCTTC. Translated: CASSLVFPGTDGYTF.

In nucleotides, the CDR3 is TGTGCCAGCTCAGGGGACAGATTAAATCAGCCCCAGCATTTT. This codes for CASSGDRLNQPQHF. V gene TRBV18 combines with J gene TRBJ1-5; 7 nucleotides align to TRBD1. Per germline, CDR1 KGHSH and CDR2 LQKENI. This CDR3 is built from 14 residues. V gave up 5 bases and J gave up 4 bases; unmatched junction bases: 5.

This rearrangement joins TRBV2 to TRBJ2-2; 7 bases align to TRBD1. The V and J ends lost 8 bases and 3 bases, in that order; junction bases with no gene match: 6. Germline assignment: CDR1 SNHLY and CDR2 FYNNEI. The CDR3 consists of 14 residues. Here the CDR3 DNA reads TGTGCCAGCTCTATACAGGGGCACACCGGGGAGCTGTTTTTT. Translation gives CASSIQGHTGELFF. Variable domain in full (rest from reference TRBV2 and TRBJ2-2): EPEVTQTPSHQVTQMGQEVILRCVPISNHLYFYWYRQILGQKVEFLVSFYNNEISEKSEIFDDQFSVERPDGSNFTLKIRSTKLEDSAMYFCASSIQGHTGELFFGEGSRLTVL.

The chain carries TRBV6-5 and TRBJ2-5; no definite D call. The CDR3 loop spans 11 amino acids. V was shortened by 10 bases and J by 4 bases, with 10 bases between the two germline ends. The germline CDR1 and CDR2 sequences are MNHEY and SVGAGI. As DNA, the CDR3 is TGTGCCACTCATTGGGGAGAGACCCAGTACTTC. Translated, it gives CATHWGETQYF.

With respect to this clone: Other DNA sequences of this sample code for an identical CDR3. The gene calls are TRBV19 and TRBJ2-2; 8 bases are shared with TRBD1. J gave up 4 bases and V 4 bases, and 2 bases lay outside the gene matches. CDR3 length: 14 residues. Germline loops: CDR1 LNHDA, CDR2 SQIVND (reference sequence). The CDR3 sequence: CASSRQGITGELFF. The CDR3 region has the DNA TGTGCCAGTAGTAGACAGGGGATCACCGGGGAGCTGTTTTTT.